This T cell receptor (beta chain) was captured in a study of cytomegalovirus exposure and HLA in healthy donors. 60 Vbeta and 13 Jbeta primers were used in PCR. Profiling relied on immunoSEQ multiplex PCR, and the TCRdb table lists in-frame clones only, not all of them. The data include under 150,000 clones; the top ten clones carry less than 3.5%. This CDR3 has 15 residues. The germline V gene has CDR1 SSHAT and CDR2 FNYEAQ (reference sequence). Between the trimmed V and J ends, which lost 5 bases and 2 bases, there was a span of 15 bases. The chain recombines TRBV7-7 with TRBJ2-5; possibly TRBD1 for D (6 bases). The source is a man aged 35-49 years in good health and CMV-seronegative. Sequencing was performed on PBMCs. This CDR3 is CASSPRDKLQETQYF. CDR3 nucleotides: TGTGCCAGCAGCCCCCGGGACAAACTACAAGAGACCCAGTACTTC.